This T cell receptor (beta chain) was identified during a study of cytomegalovirus exposure and HLA in healthy donors. Whole-study context: An earlier analysis found fewer than 140 million unique TCR beta sequences from about 190 million T cells. Whole-study findings and limits: In vitro data verified a few CMV-associated chains as specific for CMV antigens. What was likely a sequencing artifact was a cluster of highly shared sequence variants.

From germline, CDR1 is WNHNN and CDR2 SYGVQD (reference sequence). V lost 0 bases and J lost 7, with 7 bases in between. This CDR3 comprises 13 residues. Turning to this clone: Antigen specificity is unknown.

The PCR was carried out with 60 Vbeta primers and 13 Jbeta primers. The table came from immunoSEQ multiplex PCR; TCRdb's copy has only in-frame clones and leaves some out. The sample yields about 160,000 clones, approximately 81% seen once. The sample was PBMCs. This sequence originates from a man aged 25 to 45 in good health and CMV-seronegative. This chain links TRBV10-1 with TRBJ2-1; no definite D call. CDR3 sequence reads: CASSESWANEQFF. CDR3 nucleotide sequence: TGCGCCAGCAGTGAGTCATGGGCGAATGAGCAGTTCTTC.